The rows below give T cell receptor beta chains drawn from one sample of a study of T cells in localized non-small cell lung cancer. Only in-frame clones appear in the TCRdb table, and some are missing; sequencing was by immunoSEQ multiplex PCR. This table holds about 20,000 clones, 87% found once. The sample here was PBMCs, taken before any cancer treatment. These TCRs come from a man aged 35 to 69 with stage II squamous cell lung carcinoma. Both conserved end residues are part of each CDR3. Each record gives: clone size, D gene, J gene, V gene, CDR3 protein, CDR3 DNA. The D gene is left open where the match is weak. Size tells how often a clone was seen (once, few, many) or the class of an expanded clone, and some rows leave it out.

size: .; D: .; J: TRBJ2-7; V: TRBV11-1; CDR3: CASSPMPVGEYF; DNA: TGTGCCAGCAGCCCCATGCCCGTCGGGGAGTACTTC
size: once; D: .; J: TRBJ1-1; V: TRBV5-4; CDR3: CASSLAQTGAEAFF; DNA: TGTGCCAGCAGCTTGGCCCAAACCGGCGCTGAAGCTTTCTTT
size: .; D: .; J: TRBJ2-2; V: TRBV11-3; CDR3: CASSHTRTGGELFF; DNA: TGTGCCAGCAGCCACACGCGCACGGGCGGGGAGCTGTTTTTT
size: .; D: .; J: TRBJ2-2; V: TRBV5-1; CDR3: CASSRLQGPGELFF; DNA: TGCGCCAGCAGCCGACTACAGGGACCCGGGGAGCTGTTTTTT
size: .; D: .; J: TRBJ2-3; V: TRBV4-2; CDR3: CASSQEGDTQYF; DNA: TGTGCCAGCAGCCAAGAAGGAGATACGCAGTATTTT
size: .; D: .; J: TRBJ2-4; V: TRBV29-1; CDR3: CSVETGTAADIQYF; DNA: TGCAGCGTTGAAACGGGGACGGCAGCGGACATTCAGTACTTC
size: .; D: .; J: TRBJ2-5; V: TRBV5-1; CDR3: CASSFPRGPETQYF; DNA: TGCGCCAGCAGCTTCCCAAGGGGCCCGGAGACCCAGTACTTC
size: .; D: .; J: TRBJ2-2; V: TRBV5-4; CDR3: CASSLGQRNTGELFF; DNA: TGTGCCAGCAGCTTAGGACAGAGAAACACCGGGGAGCTGTTTTTT
size: .; D: .; J: TRBJ2-2; V: TRBV29-1; CDR3: CSVGSQGNTGELFF; DNA: TGCAGCGTTGGTTCCCAGGGGAACACCGGGGAGCTGTTTTTT
size: .; D: .; J: TRBJ1-1; V: TRBV4-3; CDR3: CASSPPSFQEAFF; DNA: TGCGCCAGCAGCCCACCTAGTTTTCAGGAAGCTTTCTTT
size: .; D: TRBD1; J: TRBJ1-1; V: TRBV18; CDR3: CASSPTGVGTEAFF; DNA: TGTGCCAGCTCACCAACAGGGGTGGGGACTGAAGCTTTCTTT
size: .; D: TRBD2; J: TRBJ2-1; V: TRBV5-1; CDR3: CASSWGLDGAAFF; DNA: TGCGCCAGCAGCTGGGGACTAGACGGTGCGGCGTTCTTC
size: few; D: TRBD2; J: TRBJ2-1; V: TRBV4-3; CDR3: CASSLSGTSGYNEQFF; DNA: TGCGCCAGCAGCCTTTCAGGGACTAGCGGATACAATGAGCAGTTCTTC
size: .; D: .; J: TRBJ1-4; V: TRBV20-1; CDR3: CSARSNEKLFF; DNA: TGCAGTGCTAGAAGTAATGAAAAACTGTTTTTT
size: .; D: TRBD1; J: TRBJ1-5; V: TRBV18; CDR3: CASSSILRRGRDQPQHF; DNA: TGTGCCAGCTCGTCAATTCTACGGAGGGGGCGAGATCAGCCCCAGCATTTT
size: few; D: .; J: TRBJ1-1; V: TRBV5-1; CDR3: CASSSGTPNTEAFF; DNA: TGCGCCAGCAGCTCCGGGACACCGAACACTGAAGCTTTCTTT
size: .; D: .; J: TRBJ1-2; V: TRBV21-1; CDR3: CASSKIEGLYYGYTF; DNA: TGTGCCAGCAGCAAAATTGAAGGTTTGTACTATGGCTACACCTTC
size: .; D: .; J: TRBJ2-7; V: TRBV5-1; CDR3: CASSYRDSYEQYF; DNA: TGCGCCAGCAGCTACAGGGACTCCTACGAGCAGTACTTC
size: .; D: .; J: TRBJ2-2; V: TRBV14; CDR3: CASSQRHGAGELFF; DNA: TGTGCCAGCAGCCAAAGGCACGGCGCCGGGGAGCTGTTTTTT
size: .; D: TRBD2; J: TRBJ2-3; V: TRBV25-1; CDR3: CASSKTSGGRGDTQYF; DNA: TGTGCCAGCAGTAAAACTAGCGGGGGCCGCGGGGATACGCAGTATTTT
size: .; D: .; J: TRBJ2-7; V: TRBV6-5; CDR3: CASSLGPSYEQYF; DNA: TGTGCCAGCAGCCTCGGGCCTTCCTACGAGCAGTACTTC
size: .; D: TRBD1; J: TRBJ1-2; V: TRBV6-4; CDR3: CASSDRDRGGYTF; DNA: TGTGCCAGCAGTGATCGGGACAGGGGTGGCTACACCTTC
size: .; D: .; J: TRBJ1-3; V: TRBV6-5; CDR3: CASSRPGNTIYF; DNA: TGTGCCAGCAGCCGACCTGGAAACACCATATATTTT
size: .; D: .; J: TRBJ1-2; V: TRBV20-1; CDR3: CSAGQSYGYTF; DNA: TGCAGTGCTGGACAGAGCTATGGCTACACCTTC
size: .; D: .; J: TRBJ1-1; V: TRBV6-5; CDR3: CASSYLSATPNTEAFF; DNA: TGTGCCAGCAGTTACTTAAGCGCGACACCGAACACTGAAGCTTTCTTT
size: .; D: .; J: TRBJ2-1; V: TRBV7-3; CDR3: CASSFDSGEQFF; DNA: TGTGCCAGCAGTTTCGATAGCGGAGAGCAGTTCTTC
size: .; D: .; J: TRBJ1-4; V: TRBV9; CDR3: CASSRSAEEKLFF; DNA: TGTGCCAGCAGCCGGAGCGCCGAAGAAAAACTGTTTTTT
size: once; D: .; J: TRBJ2-4; V: TRBV19; CDR3: CATCQGVKNIQYF; DNA: TGTGCCACCTGTCAGGGAGTCAAAAACATTCAGTACTTC